This T cell receptor beta chain was sequenced for a study of CD8+CD57+ T cells in acquired aplastic anemia. Study background: Sorted cells (CD4+ and CD8+) yielded DNA amounts that averaged about 3.1 ug.

Both TCR beta VDJ combination and CDR3 sequence profiling were carried out. Genomic DNA was the template for this profiling. MiXCR, run by TCRdb on the reads, gives a single entry per CDR3 protein. The data show 200,000 to 250,000 distinct CDR3 sequences, about half seen once. Patients chosen for sequencing had shown CD8+CD57+ cell expansion by flow cytometry. A severe acquired aplastic anemia diagnosis applied to all patients. Prior therapy had not been administered to any patient at the time of blood sampling. The CDR3 spans 14 residues. Germline loops: CDR1 MNHNS, CDR2 SASEGT. Trimming took 8 bases from V and 11 from J, leaving 21 bases between them.

The receptor was isolated from a human donor with aplastic anemia. What was sequenced was sorted CD4+, CD8+, or CD8+CD57+ T cells (not recorded which) from PBMCs. The chain is built from TRBV6-1 and TRBJ1-4, with D perhaps matching TRBD1 (6 bases). Here the CDR3 DNA reads TGTGCCAGCGCAAAAGGGGGGGAGGAAAGTAAACTGTTTTTT. Its protein product is CASAKGGEESKLFF.